This TCR beta chain was documented in a study of cytomegalovirus exposure and HLA in healthy donors (dated by TCRdb to between 2016 and 2019). Notes on the research overall: According to an earlier analysis of around 600 of the donors, 150 million to 200 million T cells yielded 117 million unique TCR beta sequences and approximately 300 Gb of sequence data. HLA typing included class I and class II loci at four-digit resolution. The study aimed to test whether signatures of past pathogen exposure could be identified by cataloging public T cell receptors. About 300 gigabases of sequencing data and tens of millions of unique TCR sequences were included in an early release covering under 650 HLA-typed donors. Across around 400 genotyped donors of the cohort, an average of roughly 250,000 unique TCR beta nucleotide sequences per donor were sequenced, and roughly 17% of those sequences were non-productive. To predict cytomegalovirus infection status, the study combined high-throughput TCR immunosequencing, statistical association of individual TCRs with disease status, and machine learning. All discovery cohort repertoires had been generated using a single sequencing platform. In addition to the first cohort of approximately 650 subjects, a separate validation cohort of 120 different subjects was used. A later analysis re-analyzed previously published TCR beta repertoires from hundreds of donors and added high-resolution HLA genotyping to study TCR occurrence patterns. A later genetic analysis used genome-wide SNP genotypes for 398 of the 666 donors, treating that subset as a discovery cohort. To decide whether each TCR beta V gene segment behaved as functional or pseudogenic, an earlier analysis of approximately 590 of the donors relied on high-throughput TCR beta sequencing. Roughly 5 DR-DQ haplotypes were handled as single units for association and clustering because linkage in the cohort was strong. The study profiled the T cell repertoires of hundreds of subjects by immunosequencing and related them to cytomegalovirus serostatus. Among the roughly 380 genotyped donors, around 81% belonged to the genetic ancestry cluster associated with self-reported Caucasian donors. Donor age, sex, ethnicity and CMV serostatus were collected together with the repertoire data. In the later analysis, no new phenotypic data were used to find candidate immune exposures; instead, reliance was placed on TCR beta sequences and their occurrence across donors. Typing coverage differed by locus: A, B, C, DRB1 and DQB1 were typed in roughly 620-630 donors, DQA1 in 500 to 550, DPA1 in around 580, and DPB1 in 400 to 490.

What the research found in general, with its limitations: A later analysis associated roughly 17,000 TCR beta sequences with specific HLA alleles at a false discovery rate of 0.05. Assigning TCR associations to individual alleles was difficult when HLA alleles, especially DR and DQ, strongly co-occurred. Linkage disequilibrium might explain the correlated functional status among segregating V segments, but an unknown experimental factor could not be ruled out. About 15 rarely observed V segments, including chromosome 9 orphons, were excluded from the earlier analysis of some 590 of the donors because counts were too low. This cohort had only TCR beta chains sequenced, and the lack of alpha or paired-chain data limited which features could be detected. A later genetic analysis associated a missense DCLRE1C variant with V-gene and J-gene trimming of TCR beta chains, and an independent cohort replicated the association. According to a later genetic analysis, donors in an Asian-associated ancestry cluster had fewer N-insertions in productive TCRs than the roughly 660-donor mean. The 87-base-pair reads could not distinguish some IMGT-functional V segments, including TRBV6-2 and TRBV6-3, so those segments were excluded. A group of highly shared sequence variants was considered likely to be a technical artifact of the sequencing pipeline. In an earlier analysis of 587 of the donors, most TCR beta V segments appeared in productive rearrangements about 90% or about 30% of the time, broadly matching IMGT annotations. In the study, around 160 TCR beta chains were listed as associated with cytomegalovirus. Sequencing depth was assumed to be roughly uniform across donors in the presence/absence analyses, though that assumption may not hold. It was suggested by the authors that the approach could potentially be generalized to other disease states and immunological phenotypes. Most TCR sequences were seen in very few donors, while some public TCRs were found in many individuals. In a later analysis, HLA-associated TCR beta chains showed more clonal expansion and lower generation probabilities than non-associated chains that were equally common. A further reported finding was that TCR beta sequences accurately predicted the HLA-A and HLA-B alleles for most subjects in the first cohort. According to a later analysis, parvovirus B19, influenza, CMV and Epstein-Barr virus appeared linked to several top co-occurrence clusters. According to a later analysis, most CMV-associated TCR beta chains appeared to be HLA-restricted, and the HLA associations seemed to be driven largely by CMV exposure. The classifier was reported to diagnose cytomegalovirus status with high specificity and sensitivity in both the original and validation cohorts. A few of the identified cytomegalovirus-associated TCR beta chains were confirmed in vitro to be specific for cytomegalovirus antigens. The only immune exposure information available for the cohort was CMV serostatus. Because HLA typing was missing for some donors at each locus, association tests included only the typed subset. According to a later analysis, TCR association rates differed among HLA loci, with DRB1 alleles showing the most associated TCRs and HLA-C alleles showing the fewest.

From V the trimming removes 5 bases and from J it removes 3 bases, while the gene matches leave 11 bases of the junction unaccounted for. The CDR3, cysteine through phenylalanine, is 16 amino acids long. CDR3 DNA is the only sequence kept; it has 48 bases, read in frame from the first base. CDR1 and CDR2 are read off the germline V gene as SGHVS and FQNEAQ. The library was built by means of the immunoSEQ multiplex PCR assay. The multiplex PCR relied on a mix of 60 forward primers for TCR Vbeta segments and 13 reverse primers for TCR Jbeta segments. The CDR3 region of rearranged TCR beta genes was amplified from genomic DNA with a multiplex PCR assay. Amplified TCR beta libraries were sequenced as 87-base-pair reads on the Illumina HiSeq System. The authors' analysis ran thus. In a later analysis, roughly 80 million unique TCR beta chains were counted across the approximately 620 repertoires, and roughly 10 million of these chains were shared by at least two donors. Raw reads were error-corrected and collapsed into unique sequences with a nearest-neighbor algorithm that merged closely related sequences to remove PCR and sequencing errors. To assign V, D and J gene segments, CDR3 sequences were aligned to IMGT reference sequences. For a sequence to be retained, at least a six-nucleotide match to both a V gene segment and a J gene segment was required. Rearrangements were classified as productive when the CDR3 lacked stop codons and remained in frame with V and J, and all other rearrangements were classified as non-productive. CDR3 was defined by IMGT convention, running from the second conserved V-encoded cysteine to the conserved J-encoded phenylalanine. The earlier analysis of fewer than 750 of the donors excluded sequences that lacked an unambiguous match to a single V gene segment. An earlier analysis of almost 600 of the donors classified V segments as functional when productive rearrangements were above 56.7% and as segregating when the standard deviation between donors was above 5%. A statistical classification framework was built for diagnosing cytomegalovirus status from the catalog of TCR beta chain sequences. V and J gene assignment, in a later analysis, came from comparing TCR nucleotide sequences with IMGT/GENE-DB human TR gene sequences. The TCRdist pipeline was used in a later analysis to assign CDR3 sequences and most-parsimonious VDJ recombination scenarios. In a later analysis, each TCR beta chain was defined by its CDR3 amino acid sequence together with its V-gene family, and reads lacking a unique V-gene family were excluded. As a way to deal with suspected cross-contamination and a sequencing artifact, a later analysis dropped more than 500 nucleotide sequences that were highly shared and had low generation probability. In a later analysis, a clonal expansion index for each public chain was calculated from normalized within-repertoire ranks of inferred template counts. In a later analysis, generation probabilities were computed with a VDJ recombination model fitted to out-of-frame rearrangements, and the resulting probabilities were checked against IGoR. Hypergeometric tests were used in a later analysis to score TCR-TCR, TCR-HLA and TCR-CMV co-occurrence, with a repertoire-size bias correction applied to the TCR pairs. False discovery rates were estimated in a later analysis by permuting HLA or CMV assignments 20 times. In a later analysis, co-occurring TCRs were grouped with DBSCAN, and TCRdist sequence similarity was added when clustering was performed within HLA-allele-positive subsets. Repertoires with fewer than 30,000 or more than 120,000 public chains, plus five repertoires with anomalous nucleotide sharing, were excluded from co-occurrence clustering. TCRdb holds this immuneACCESS table with in-frame rearrangements only. Some clones are missing; in checked studies, unresolved V genes explain under half, and the rest has no known cause. V and J calls plus clone size are reproduced from that table; the DNA served to infer D and trimming. This sample has around 140,000 clones in its table, and around 59% of those were observed once. The ten largest clones represent around 1.9% of the sample.

In total, fewer than 750 healthy bone marrow donors made up the cohort. Cohort members were all nominally healthy when sampled, although unrecorded immune exposures were likely present. The donor tested CMV seronegative, placing the donor among the roughly 340 seronegative members of the cohort. Every donor gave a peripheral blood sample, and the peripheral blood mononuclear cells from that sample were used for TCR beta sequencing. Genomic DNA was extracted from the blood cell samples with the Qiagen DNeasy Blood Extraction Kit. In the case of this clone: Its antigen remains unidentified. There are no base qualities to consult, and no much larger clone falls within one base.

The chain joins TRBV7-8 to TRBJ1-1; TRBD1 matches 8 bases in the middle. Source material: PBMCs. The receptor was isolated from a male donor in good health and CMV-seronegative. The CDR3 corresponds to CASSPTGGSLDTEAFF. The DNA sequence reads TGTGCCAGCAGCCCAACAGGGGGGAGTCTGGACACTGAAGCTTTCTTT. The entire variable domain, with the stretches around the CDR3 drawn from the reference TRBV7-8 and TRBJ1-1 proteins, is GAGVSQSPRYKVAKRGQDVALRCDPISGHVSLFWYQQALGQGPEFLTYFQNEAQLDKSGLPSDRFFAERPEGSVSTLKIQRTQQEDSAVYLCASSPTGGSLDTEAFFGQGTRLTVV.